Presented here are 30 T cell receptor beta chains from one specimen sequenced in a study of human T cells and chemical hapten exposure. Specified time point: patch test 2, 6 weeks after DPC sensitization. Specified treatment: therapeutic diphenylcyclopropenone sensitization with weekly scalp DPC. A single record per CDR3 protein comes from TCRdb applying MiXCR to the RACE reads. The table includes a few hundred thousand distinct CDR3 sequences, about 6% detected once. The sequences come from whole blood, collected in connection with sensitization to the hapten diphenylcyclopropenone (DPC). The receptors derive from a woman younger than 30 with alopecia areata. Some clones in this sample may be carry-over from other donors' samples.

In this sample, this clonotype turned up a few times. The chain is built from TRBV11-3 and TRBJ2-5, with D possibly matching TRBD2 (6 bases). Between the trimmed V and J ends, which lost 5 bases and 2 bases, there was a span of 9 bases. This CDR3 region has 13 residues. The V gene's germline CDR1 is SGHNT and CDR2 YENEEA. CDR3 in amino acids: CASSRTIQETQYF. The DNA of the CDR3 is TGTGCCAGCAGCCGGACTATTCAAGAGACCCAGTACTTC. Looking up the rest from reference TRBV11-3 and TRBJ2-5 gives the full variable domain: EAGVVQSPRYKIIEKKQPVAFWCNPISGHNTLYWYLQNLGQGPELLIRYENEEAVDDSQLPKDRFSAERLKGVDSTLKIQPAELGDSAVYLCASSRTIQETQYFGPGTRLLVL.

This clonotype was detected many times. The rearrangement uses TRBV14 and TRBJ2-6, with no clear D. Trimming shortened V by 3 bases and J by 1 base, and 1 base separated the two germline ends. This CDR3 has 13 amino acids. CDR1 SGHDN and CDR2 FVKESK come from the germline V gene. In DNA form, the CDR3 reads TGTGCCAGCAGCCAGTCTGGGGCCAACGTCCTGACTTTC. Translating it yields CASSQSGANVLTF.

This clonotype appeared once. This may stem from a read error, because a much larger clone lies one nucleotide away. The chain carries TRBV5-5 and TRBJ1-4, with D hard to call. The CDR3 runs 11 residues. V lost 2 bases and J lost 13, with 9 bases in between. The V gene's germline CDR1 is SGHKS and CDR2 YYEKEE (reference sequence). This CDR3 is CASSLNEGLFF. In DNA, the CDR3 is TGTGCCAGCAGCTTAAACGAAGGACTGTTTTTT.

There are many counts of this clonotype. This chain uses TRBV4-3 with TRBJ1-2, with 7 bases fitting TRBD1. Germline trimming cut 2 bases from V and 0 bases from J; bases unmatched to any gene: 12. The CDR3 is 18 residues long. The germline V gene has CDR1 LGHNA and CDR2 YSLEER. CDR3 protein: CASSQYIDRETPNYGYTF. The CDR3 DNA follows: TGCGCCAGCAGCCAATATATCGACAGGGAAACGCCTAACTATGGCTACACCTTC.

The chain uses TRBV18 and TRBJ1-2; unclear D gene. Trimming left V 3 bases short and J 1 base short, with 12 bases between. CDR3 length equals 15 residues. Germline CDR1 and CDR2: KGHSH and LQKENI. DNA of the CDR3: TGTGCCAGCTCACCTCTGACTGATCTTAACTATGGCTACACCTTC. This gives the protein CASSPLTDLNYGYTF.

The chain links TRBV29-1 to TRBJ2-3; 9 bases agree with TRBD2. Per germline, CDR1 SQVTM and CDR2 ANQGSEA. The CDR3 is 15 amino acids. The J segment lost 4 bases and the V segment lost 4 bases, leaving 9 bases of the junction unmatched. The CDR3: CSVGSRRGGPDTQYF. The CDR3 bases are TGCAGCGTTGGTTCGAGGCGGGGGGGCCCAGATACGCAGTATTTT.

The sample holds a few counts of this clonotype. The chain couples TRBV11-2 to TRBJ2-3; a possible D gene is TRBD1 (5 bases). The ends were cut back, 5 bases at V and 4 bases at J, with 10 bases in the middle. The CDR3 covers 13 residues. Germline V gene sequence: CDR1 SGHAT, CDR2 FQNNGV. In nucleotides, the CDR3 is TGTGCCAGCAGCCCTAGACAGTCAGATACGCAGTATTTT. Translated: CASSPRQSDTQYF.

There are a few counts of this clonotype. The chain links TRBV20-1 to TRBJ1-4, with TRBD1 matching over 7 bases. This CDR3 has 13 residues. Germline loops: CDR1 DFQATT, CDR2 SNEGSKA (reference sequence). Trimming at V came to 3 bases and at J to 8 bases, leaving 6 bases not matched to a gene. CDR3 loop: CSAREGADEKLFF. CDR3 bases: TGCAGTGCTAGGGAGGGGGCCGACGAAAAACTGTTTTTT.

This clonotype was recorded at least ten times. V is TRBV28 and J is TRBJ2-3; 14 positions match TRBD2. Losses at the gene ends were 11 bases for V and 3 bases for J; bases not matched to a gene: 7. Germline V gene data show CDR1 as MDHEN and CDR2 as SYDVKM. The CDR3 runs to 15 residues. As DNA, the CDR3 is TGTGCCGCTAGACTAGCGGGGGGGCCGACAGATACGCAGTATTTT. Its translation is CAARLAGGPTDTQYF.

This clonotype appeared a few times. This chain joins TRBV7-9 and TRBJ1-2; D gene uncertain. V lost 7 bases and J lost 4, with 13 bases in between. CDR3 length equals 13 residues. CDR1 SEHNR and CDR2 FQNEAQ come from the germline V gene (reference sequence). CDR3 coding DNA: TGTGCCAGCATTGAAAACAACGCCTATGGCTACACCTTC. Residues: CASIENNAYGYTF.

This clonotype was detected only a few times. The CDR3 nucleotides are TGTGCCACCAGCGCTCTATGGGAGGACATTCAGTACTTC. Translated: CATSALWEDIQYF. The chain carries TRBV15 and TRBJ2-4; perhaps TRBD2 as D (6 bases). Germline CDR1 and CDR2: LNHNV and YYDKDF (reference sequence). This CDR3 has 13 amino acids. Deletions cut 5 bases from V and 8 bases from J, with 13 bases between. The whole variable domain, remainder taken from reference TRBV15 and TRBJ2-4, is DAMVIQNPRYQVTQFGKPVTLSCSQTLNHNVMYWYQQKSSQAPKLLFHYYDKDFNNEADTPDNFQSRRPNTSFCFLDIRSPGLGDTAMYLCATSALWEDIQYFGAGTRLSVL.

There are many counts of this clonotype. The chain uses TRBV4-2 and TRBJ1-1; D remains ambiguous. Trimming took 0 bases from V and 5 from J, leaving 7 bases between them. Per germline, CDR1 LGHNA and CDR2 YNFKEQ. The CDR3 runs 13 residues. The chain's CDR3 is CASSQDSGTEAFF. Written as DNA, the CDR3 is TGTGCCAGCAGCCAAGATTCGGGGACTGAAGCTTTCTTT.

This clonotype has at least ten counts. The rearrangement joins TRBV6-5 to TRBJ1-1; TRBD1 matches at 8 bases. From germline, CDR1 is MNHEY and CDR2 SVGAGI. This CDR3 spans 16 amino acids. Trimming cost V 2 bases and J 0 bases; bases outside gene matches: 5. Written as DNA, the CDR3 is TGTGCCAGCAGTTACGTCCAGGGGGCCTTGAACACTGAAGCTTTCTTT. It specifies CASSYVQGALNTEAFF.

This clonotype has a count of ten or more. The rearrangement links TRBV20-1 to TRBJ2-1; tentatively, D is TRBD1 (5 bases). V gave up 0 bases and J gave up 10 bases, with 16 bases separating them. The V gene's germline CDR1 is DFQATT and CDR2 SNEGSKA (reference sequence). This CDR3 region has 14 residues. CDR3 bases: TGCAGTGCTAGAGATCCCCCTAGGGGTGCGGAGCAGTTCTTC. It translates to CSARDPPRGAEQFF.

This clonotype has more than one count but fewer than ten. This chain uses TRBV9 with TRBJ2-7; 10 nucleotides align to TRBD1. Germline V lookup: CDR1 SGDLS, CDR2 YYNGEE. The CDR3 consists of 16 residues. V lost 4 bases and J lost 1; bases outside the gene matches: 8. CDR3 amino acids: CASSPNGQGGSYEQYF. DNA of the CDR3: TGTGCCAGCAGCCCAAACGGACAGGGGGGATCCTACGAGCAGTACTTC.

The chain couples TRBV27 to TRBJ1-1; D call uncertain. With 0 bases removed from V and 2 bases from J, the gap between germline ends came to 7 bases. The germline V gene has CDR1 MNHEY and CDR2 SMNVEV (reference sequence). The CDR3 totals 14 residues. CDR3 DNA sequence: TGTGCCAGCAGTTTATCGACCAGAAACACTGAAGCTTTCTTT. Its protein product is CASSLSTRNTEAFF.

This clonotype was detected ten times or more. In DNA, the CDR3 is TGTGCCAGCAGCTTGGGACAGGGGGTTCGGCCCCAGCATTTT. Its protein is CASSLGQGVRPQHF. The chain employs TRBV7-2 and TRBJ1-5; the match to TRBD1 covers 11 bases. V lost 3 bases and J lost 9; bases outside the gene matches: 4. This CDR3 is built from 14 residues. Germline CDR1 is SGHTA and CDR2 is FQGNSA.

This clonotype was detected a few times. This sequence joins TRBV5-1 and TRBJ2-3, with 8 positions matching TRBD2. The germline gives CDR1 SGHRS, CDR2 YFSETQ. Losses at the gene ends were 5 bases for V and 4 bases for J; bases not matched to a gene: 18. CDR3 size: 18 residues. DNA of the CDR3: TGCGCCAGCAGGTTCCCGGGAAGCGGGACTAGGCCTCCAGATACGCAGTATTTT. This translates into CASRFPGSGTRPPDTQYF.

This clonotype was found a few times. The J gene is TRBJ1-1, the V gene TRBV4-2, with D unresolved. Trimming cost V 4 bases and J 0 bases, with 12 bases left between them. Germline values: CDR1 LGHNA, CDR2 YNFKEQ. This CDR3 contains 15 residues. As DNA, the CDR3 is TGTGCCAGCAGCCTCGAAAGGGCCATGAACACTGAAGCTTTCTTT. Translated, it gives CASSLERAMNTEAFF.

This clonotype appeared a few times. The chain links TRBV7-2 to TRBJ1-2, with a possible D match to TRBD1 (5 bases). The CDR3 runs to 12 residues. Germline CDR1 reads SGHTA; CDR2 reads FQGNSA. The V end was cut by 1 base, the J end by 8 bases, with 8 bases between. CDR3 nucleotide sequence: TGTGCCAGCAGCTTAGAGCAGGGAGGCTACACCTTC. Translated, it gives CASSLEQGGYTF.

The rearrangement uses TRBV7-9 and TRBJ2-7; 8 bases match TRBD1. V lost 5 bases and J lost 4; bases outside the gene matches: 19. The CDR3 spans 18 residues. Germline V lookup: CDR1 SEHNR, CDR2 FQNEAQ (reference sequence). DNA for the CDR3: TGTGCCAGCAGCCCTAATCCGGGACAGGCTGGGGTAGGATACGAGCAGTACTTC. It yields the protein CASSPNPGQAGVGYEQYF. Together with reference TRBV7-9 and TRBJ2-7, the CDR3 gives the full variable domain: DTGVSQNPRHKITKRGQNVTFRCDPISEHNRLYWYRQTLGQGPEFLTYFQNEAQLEKSRLLSDRFSAERPKGSFSTLEIQRTEQGDSAMYLCASSPNPGQAGVGYEQYFGPGTRLTVT.

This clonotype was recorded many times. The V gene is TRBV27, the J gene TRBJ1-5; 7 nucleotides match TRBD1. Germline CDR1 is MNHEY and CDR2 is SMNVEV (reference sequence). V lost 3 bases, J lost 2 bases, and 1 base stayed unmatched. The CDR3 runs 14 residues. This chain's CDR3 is CASSFGQGNQPQHF. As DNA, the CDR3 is TGTGCCAGCAGTTTCGGACAGGGCAATCAGCCCCAGCATTTT.

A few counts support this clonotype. Here the CDR3 reads CASSPQGVSSYEQYF. DNA of the CDR3: TGTGCCAGCAGCCCCCAGGGGGTCAGCTCCTACGAGCAGTACTTC. The V call is TRBV9, the J call TRBJ2-7; 7 nucleotides align to TRBD1. Germline loops: CDR1 SGDLS, CDR2 YYNGEE. Losses at the gene ends were 4 bases for V and 0 bases for J; bases not matched to a gene: 7. The CDR3 consists of 15 residues.

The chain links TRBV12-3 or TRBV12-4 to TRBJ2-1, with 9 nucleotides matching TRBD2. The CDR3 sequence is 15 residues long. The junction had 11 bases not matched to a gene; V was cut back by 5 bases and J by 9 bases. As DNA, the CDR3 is TGTGCCAGCAGTCCAGACTCGAGCGGGGGGCGTGAGCAGTTCTTC. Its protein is CASSPDSSGGREQFF.

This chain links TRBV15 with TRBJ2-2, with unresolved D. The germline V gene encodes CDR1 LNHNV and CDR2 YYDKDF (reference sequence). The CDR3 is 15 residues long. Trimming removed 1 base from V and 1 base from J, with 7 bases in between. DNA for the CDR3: TGTGCCACCAGCAGAGGTAGACAGAACACCGGGGAGCTGTTTTTT. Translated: CATSRGRQNTGELFF.

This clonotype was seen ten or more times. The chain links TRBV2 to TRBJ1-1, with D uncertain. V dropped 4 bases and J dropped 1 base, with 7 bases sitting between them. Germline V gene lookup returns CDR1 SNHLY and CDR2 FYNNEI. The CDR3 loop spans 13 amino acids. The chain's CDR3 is CASSGGANTEAFF. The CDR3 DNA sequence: TGTGCCAGCAGTGGAGGAGCGAACACTGAAGCTTTCTTT.

The CDR3 region is CASSPPNMAGRETQYF. The CDR3 nucleotides are TGTGCCAGCAGCCCCCCTAACATGGCGGGTAGGGAGACCCAGTACTTC. V and J are TRBV3-1 and TRBJ2-5, with a tentative D call TRBD2 (5 bases). In germline, CDR1 is LGHDT, CDR2 YNNKEL (reference sequence). There are 16 residues in the CDR3. The V gene lost 4 bases and the J gene lost 5 bases, with 20 bases spanning the gap.

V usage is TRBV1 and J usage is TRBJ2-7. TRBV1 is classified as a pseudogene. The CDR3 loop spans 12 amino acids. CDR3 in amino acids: CTSSRWGDEQYF. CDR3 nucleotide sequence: TGCACCAGCAGCCGATGGGGTGACGAGCAGTACTTC.

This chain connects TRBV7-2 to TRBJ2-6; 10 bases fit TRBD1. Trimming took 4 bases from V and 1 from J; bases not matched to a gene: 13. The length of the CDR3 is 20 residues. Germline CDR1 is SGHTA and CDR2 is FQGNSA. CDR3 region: CASSSAGFDRGLSGANVLTF. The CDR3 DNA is TGTGCCAGCAGCTCCGCCGGGTTTGACAGGGGGCTTTCTGGGGCCAACGTCCTGACTTTC.

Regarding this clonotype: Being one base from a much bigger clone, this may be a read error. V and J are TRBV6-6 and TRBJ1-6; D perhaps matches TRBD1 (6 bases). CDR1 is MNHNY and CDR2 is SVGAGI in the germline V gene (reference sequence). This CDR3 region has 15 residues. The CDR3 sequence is CASSYSQGRDSPPHF. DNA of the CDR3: TGTGCCAGCAGTTACTCGCAGGGGCGGGATTCACCCCCCCACTTT.